This T cell receptor (beta chain) was sequenced in a study of blood T cell repertoires in COVID-19 (dated by TCRdb to the early 2020s). About the full investigation: Samples from collaborators originated in the United States, Italy and Spain and spanned both the acute and convalescent phases of COVID-19. The prospective study material was composed of cDNA or gDNA derived from T cells, B-cell-depleted T cells, or PBMCs. Deeply sampled blood TCRbeta repertoires from subjects exposed to, actively infected with, or recovered from COVID-19 were included in the dataset. A freely available public database, intended as a resource for researchers studying the immune response to SARS-CoV-2, is where the repertoires were released. The samples were drawn from the first 160 participants of the ongoing ImmuneRACE study and from 1,254 subjects provided by 6 global collaborators. The sample metadata nearly always contained a de-identified subject ID, COVID-19 status, age in years and sex. Where available, HLA class I and class II types were obtained from metadata supplied by the sample provider rather than from assay-based typing.

This clone was detected once. There is no known antigen for this receptor. Base qualities are not provided; no much larger clone lies one nucleotide away. Overall study outcomes, separate from this receptor: The quantity of clinical and demographic metadata differed by source and by participant and was supplied without curation.

The junction carries 17 bases between V and J, which are trimmed by 4 bases and 5 bases respectively. The CDR3 holds 14 amino acids from the cysteine to the phenylalanine. Only CDR3 DNA remains: 42 bases, in frame from the first base. CDR1 and CDR2 (SQVTM, ANQGSEA) derive from the germline V gene. Collaborating institutions collected whole blood in K2EDTA tubes following their own protocols. For TCRbeta analysis, collaborator samples were shipped as frozen whole blood, as isolated PBMCs, or as DNA extracted from either sample type. The immunoSEQ Assay, a bias-controlled multiplex PCR, was used to amplify TCRbeta CDR3 regions from genomic DNA. The study's own analysis went as follows. Within the assay, amplification of reference gene primers was used to estimate how many nucleated cells each sample contained. To quantify the absolute abundance of each unique TCRbeta CDR3 rearrangement, sequence reads were collapsed and filtered. For each sample, productive Simpson clonality was calculated as the square root of Simpson's diversity index over productive rearrangements. The table comes from immuneACCESS by way of TCRdb, which keeps in-frame sequences with V and J called. Part of the clones is missing from these tables; in studies checked, under half for an unresolved V gene and the rest for unknown reasons. From that table come the V and J calls and clone size; the DNA was used to work out D and trimming. Here the sample has tens of thousands of clones; about 90% occur a single time. Roughly 14% of the sample comes from the top ten.

The TCR originated in a male donor with acute or convalescent COVID-19. Here the chain combines TRBV29-1 and TRBJ2-5, and perhaps TRBD2 as D gene, on 6 matching bases. Specimen: peripheral blood. The sequence in DNA is TGCAGCGTTGGGGGTTGGGCGGGGCTGGAGACCCAGTACTTC. Its coded protein is CSVGGWAGLETQYF.